One T cell receptor beta chain is described in this entry. Which antigen it targets is not known. The cohort consisted of 650 to 850 healthy bone marrow donors. Cohort members were all nominally healthy when sampled, although unrecorded immune exposures were likely present. The donor was CMV seronegative and was included in the group of about 400 seronegative cohort members. A peripheral blood sample was collected from each donor, and TCR beta sequencing was performed on peripheral blood mononuclear cells. The Qiagen DNeasy Blood Extraction Kit was used to extract genomic DNA from the blood cell samples. Here V drops 6 bases and J drops 5 bases, and the junction holds 9 bases not matched to any gene. The CDR3 runs 14 residues from the cysteine to the phenylalanine. The DNA shown is the 42-base CDR3, in frame from base 1. Looking up the germline V gene yields CDR1 MNHEY and CDR2 SVGAGI. Library prep was done by the immunoSEQ multiplex PCR assay. For the multiplex PCR, a mixture combining 60 forward primers for TCR Vbeta segments and 13 reverse primers for TCR Jbeta segments was used. Amplification of the CDR3 region of rearranged TCR beta genes was performed with a multiplex PCR assay on genomic DNA. Amplified TCR beta libraries were sequenced as 87-base-pair reads on the Illumina HiSeq System. In the paper's pipeline: A later analysis counted 65 million to 90 million unique TCR beta chains across the 550 to 800 repertoires, and around 9.9 million of these chains were shared by at least two donors. Raw reads were error-corrected and collapsed into unique sequences with a nearest-neighbor algorithm that merged closely related sequences to remove PCR and sequencing errors. To assign V, D and J gene segments, CDR3 sequences were aligned to IMGT reference sequences. For a sequence to be retained, a match of at least six nucleotides was required to both a V gene segment and a J gene segment. A rearrangement was called productive if the CDR3 had no stop codons and remained in frame with V and J, and every other rearrangement was called non-productive. CDR3 was defined by IMGT convention, running from the second conserved V-encoded cysteine to the conserved J-encoded phenylalanine. Sequences without an unambiguous match to a single V gene segment were excluded from the earlier analysis of about 600 of the donors. An earlier analysis of some 610 of the donors called V segments functional above 56.7% productive rearrangements and segregating when the between-donor standard deviation exceeded 5%. To diagnose cytomegalovirus status from the catalog of TCR beta chain sequences, a statistical classification framework was built. In a later analysis, TCR nucleotide sequences were compared against IMGT/GENE-DB human TR gene sequences so that V and J genes could be assigned. In a later analysis, CDR3 sequences and most-parsimonious VDJ recombination scenarios were assigned using the TCRdist pipeline. A later analysis defined each TCR beta chain by its CDR3 amino acid sequence plus V-gene family, and excluded reads lacking a unique V-gene family. As a way to deal with suspected cross-contamination and a sequencing artifact, a later analysis dropped roughly 620 nucleotide sequences that were highly shared and had low generation probability. In a later analysis, a clonal expansion index for each public chain was calculated from normalized within-repertoire ranks of inferred template counts. A later analysis computed generation probabilities with a VDJ recombination model fitted to out-of-frame rearrangements, and checked the results against IGoR. In a later analysis, hypergeometric tests were used to score TCR-TCR, TCR-HLA and TCR-CMV co-occurrence, with a repertoire-size bias correction applied to TCR pairs. In a later analysis, false discovery rates were estimated by permuting HLA or CMV assignments 20 times. In a later analysis, co-occurring TCRs were grouped with DBSCAN, and TCRdist sequence similarity was added when clustering was performed within HLA-allele-positive subsets. For co-occurrence clustering, repertoires with fewer than 30,000 or more than 120,000 public chains were excluded, along with about five repertoires with anomalous nucleotide sharing. What TCRdb holds here is the immuneACCESS table cut down to in-frame rearrangements. Part of the clones is not present; checked against another copy, under half of the missing clones reflect an unresolved V gene, and the others are unexplained. That table supplies the V and J calls and clone size; D and trimming were determined from the DNA. The sample's own table lists more than 40,000 clones. The ten largest make up around 2% of the sample.

The source of the sample is a study of cytomegalovirus exposure and HLA in healthy donors (dated by TCRdb to about 2017). Describing the broader study: In an earlier analysis of some 550 of the donors, about 270 Gb of sequence data and just under 120 million unique TCR beta sequences from some 170 million T cells were reported. Roughly 300 gigabases of sequencing data and roughly 81 million unique TCR sequences made up an early release that covered 500 to 700 HLA-typed donors. Among the roughly 390 genotyped donors, approximately 77% belonged to the genetic ancestry cluster associated with self-reported Caucasian donors. The aim of the study was to test whether cataloging public T cell receptors could identify signatures of past pathogen exposure. The study profiled the T cell repertoires of about 640 subjects by immunosequencing and related them to cytomegalovirus serostatus. Along with the approximately 650-subject first cohort, a separate validation cohort of 120 different subjects was used. The study combined high-throughput TCR immunosequencing, statistical association of individual TCRs with disease status, and machine learning to predict cytomegalovirus infection status. To study patterns of TCR occurrence, a later analysis re-analyzed previously published TCR beta repertoires from several hundred donors and added high-resolution HLA genotyping. The later analysis used no new phenotypic data to find candidate immune exposures, relying instead on TCR beta sequences and their occurrence across donors. An earlier analysis of around 540 of the donors applied high-throughput TCR beta sequencing to assess whether each TCR beta V gene segment acted as functional or pseudogenic. Donor age, sex, ethnicity and CMV serostatus were compiled alongside the repertoire data. Genome-wide SNP genotypes for about 55% of the roughly 670 donors were used in a later genetic analysis, which treated that subset as a discovery cohort. Every repertoire in the discovery cohort had been generated on one and the same sequencing platform. Class I and class II HLA loci were covered by the typing at four-digit resolution. Typing coverage varied by locus: roughly 620-630 donors for A, B, C, DRB1 and DQB1; 500 to 550 for DQA1; more than 600 for DPA1; about 450 for DPB1. Because of strong linkage in the cohort, a few DR-DQ haplotypes were treated as single units for association and clustering. Among some 400 genotyped donors of the cohort, an average of around 240,000 unique TCR beta nucleotide sequences were sequenced per donor, roughly 18% of them non-productive. Broader findings and caveats from the paper: A later genetic analysis associated a missense DCLRE1C variant with V-gene and J-gene trimming of TCR beta chains, and an independent cohort replicated the association. Because HLA typing was unavailable for some donors at each locus, only the typed subset was used in association tests. A later analysis found that HLA-associated TCR beta chains were more clonally expanded and had lower generation probabilities than equally common non-associated chains. The study gave a list of under 200 TCR beta chains associated with cytomegalovirus. The authors suggested that the approach could potentially be generalized to other disease states and immunological phenotypes. When HLA alleles, especially DR and DQ, strongly co-occurred, TCR associations were difficult to assign to individual alleles. In a later analysis, 16,951 TCR beta sequences were associated with specific HLA alleles at a false discovery rate of 0.05. Most CMV-associated TCR beta chains appeared to be HLA-restricted in a later analysis, and the HLA associations seemed to be driven largely by CMV exposure. Only TCR beta chains were sequenced in this cohort, and the absence of alpha or paired-chain data limited detectable features. Most TCR sequences were observed very rarely across donors, whereas some public TCRs were present in many individuals. In a later analysis, the rate of TCR association differed among HLA loci, with DRB1 alleles having the most associated TCRs and HLA-C alleles having the fewest. In an earlier analysis of approximately 590 of the donors, most TCR beta V segments were observed in productive rearrangements about 90% or about 30% of the time, broadly matching IMGT annotations. Roughly uniform sequencing depth across donors was assumed in presence/absence analyses, although this assumption may not hold. According to a later genetic analysis, donors in an Asian-associated ancestry cluster had fewer N-insertions in productive TCRs than the roughly 670-donor mean. For the cohort, immune exposure information was limited to CMV serostatus. A further reported finding was that TCR beta sequences accurately predicted the HLA-A and HLA-B alleles for most subjects in the first cohort. A cluster of highly shared sequence variants was judged likely to be a technical artifact of the sequencing pipeline. Three of the identified cytomegalovirus-associated TCR beta chains were confirmed in vitro to be specific for cytomegalovirus antigens. A later analysis reported that several top co-occurrence clusters appeared linked to parvovirus B19, influenza, CMV and Epstein-Barr virus. Some IMGT-functional V segments, including TRBV6-2 and TRBV6-3, could not be told apart with the 87-base-pair reads, so those segments were excluded. Linkage disequilibrium might explain the correlated functional status among segregating V segments, but an unknown experimental factor could not be ruled out. The classifier was reported to diagnose cytomegalovirus status with high specificity and sensitivity in both the original cohort and the validation cohort. Seventeen rarely observed V segments, including chromosome 9 orphons, were excluded from the earlier analysis of some 590 of the donors because counts were too low.

The chain is made from TRBV6-5 and TRBJ2-7; 8 of the junction bases match TRBD1. The TCR comes from a woman between 40 and 50 years old in good health and CMV-seronegative. The specimen was PBMCs. The CDR3 here reads CASSSGTGGDEQYF. The bases read TGTGCCAGCAGCTCCGGGACAGGAGGGGACGAGCAGTACTTC.